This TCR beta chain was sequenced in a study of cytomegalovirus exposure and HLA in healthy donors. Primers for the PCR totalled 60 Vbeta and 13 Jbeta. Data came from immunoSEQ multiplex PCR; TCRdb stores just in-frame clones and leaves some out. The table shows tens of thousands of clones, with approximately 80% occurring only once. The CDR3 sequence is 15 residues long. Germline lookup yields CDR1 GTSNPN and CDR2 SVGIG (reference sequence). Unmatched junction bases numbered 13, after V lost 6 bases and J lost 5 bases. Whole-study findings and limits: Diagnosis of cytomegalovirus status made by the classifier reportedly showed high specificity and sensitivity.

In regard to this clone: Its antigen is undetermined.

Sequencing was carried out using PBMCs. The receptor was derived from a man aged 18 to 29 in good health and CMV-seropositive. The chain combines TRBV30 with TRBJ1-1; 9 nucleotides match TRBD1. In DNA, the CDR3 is TGTGCCTGTCTACTCCGGGACAGGGCCCGGACTGAAGCTTTCTTT. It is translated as CACLLRDRARTEAFF.